This T cell receptor (beta chain) is from a study of cytomegalovirus exposure and HLA in healthy donors. For the study at large: Clustering assigned roughly 81% of the 350 to 450 genotyped donors to the Caucasian-associated ancestry cluster.

With regard to this clone: The antigen is unknown.

This CDR3 comprises 11 residues. V lost 7 bases and J lost 4, with 5 bases in between. Germline V gives CDR1 MNHNY, CDR2 SVGAGI (reference sequence). 60 Vbeta and 13 Jbeta primers were used in PCR. Clones were sequenced by immunoSEQ multiplex PCR, and TCRdb holds only the in-frame ones, with some missing. Among 110,000 or so clones listed, 82% were seen once. Regarding donors, all were healthy bone marrow donors. Whole-study findings and limits: A later analysis by the authors found several of the most significant clusters apparently linked to common viral pathogens.

This chain uses TRBV6-6 with TRBJ2-1; D remains ambiguous. The receptor's source is a woman aged 18 to 35 in good health and CMV-seronegative. The specimen sequenced was PBMCs. The CDR3: CASTQYNEQFF. CDR3 nucleotide sequence: TGTGCCAGCACCCAATACAATGAGCAGTTCTTC.